The entry below gives a single TCR beta chain sequence along with its context. Its antigen is unidentified. Deletions cut 5 bases from V and 9 bases from J, with 14 bases between. CDR3 length equals 13 residues. Germline assignment: CDR1 SEHNR and CDR2 FQNEAQ (reference sequence). The record originates from a study of graft-versus-host responses after intestinal transplantation. Graft specimens yielded both intraepithelial and lamina propria lymphocytes. Sequencing was performed with immunoSEQ multiplex PCR; in TCRdb, only in-frame clones are kept and a portion is missing. The table includes tens of thousands of clones, 87% detected once. Overall study results and limits: The presence of high graft-versus-host to host-versus-graft clonal ratios in allografts characterized patients with graft-donor T cell macrochimerism.

The rearrangement uses TRBV7-9 and TRBJ2-1, with D maybe TRBD1 (6 bases). This TCR came from a human patient who received an intestinal transplant, so some T cells may come from the graft donor. Sample: ileum tissue, taken around 190 days after intestinal transplant. CDR3 protein: CASSPRGFVEQFF. Here the CDR3 DNA reads TGTGCCAGCAGCCCTAGGGGGTTTGTTGAGCAGTTCTTC.